This T cell receptor beta chain was captured in a study of spatial heterogeneity in lung cancer. Study at large: In raw reads, more than 8.5 appearances on average were recorded for each unique TCR and UMI combination.

Time point reported: sample taken at primary tumor resection. The donor population consisted of approximately 79 patients with untreated, early-stage non-small cell lung cancer. The authors sequenced whole RNA from tumor, nontumor lung or frozen PBMC without sorting. There are 13 residues in the CDR3. V lost 5 bases and J lost 3, with 10 bases in between. CDR1 MDHEN and CDR2 SYDVKM come from the germline V gene. Whole-study findings and limits: Tumor mutation count correlated with how many alpha and beta TCRs expanded intratumorally.

Relative to its sample, this clonotype is medium-sized. Its target is not known. Individual TCR cDNA molecules each bore their own unique molecular identifier. Each CDR3 protein is one row after TCRdb ran MiXCR on the 5' RACE reads. Of 1,500 or so distinct CDR3 sequences listed, roughly 5% are singletons. Here the sequenced sample was lung tumor tissue, taken at surgery. This sequence originates from a male donor with early-stage non-small cell lung cancer. V is TRBV28 and J is TRBJ1-2; no clear D. The CDR3, as DNA: TGTGCCAGCAGTCTAACAGACTACTATGGCTACACCTTC. This translates into CASSLTDYYGYTF.